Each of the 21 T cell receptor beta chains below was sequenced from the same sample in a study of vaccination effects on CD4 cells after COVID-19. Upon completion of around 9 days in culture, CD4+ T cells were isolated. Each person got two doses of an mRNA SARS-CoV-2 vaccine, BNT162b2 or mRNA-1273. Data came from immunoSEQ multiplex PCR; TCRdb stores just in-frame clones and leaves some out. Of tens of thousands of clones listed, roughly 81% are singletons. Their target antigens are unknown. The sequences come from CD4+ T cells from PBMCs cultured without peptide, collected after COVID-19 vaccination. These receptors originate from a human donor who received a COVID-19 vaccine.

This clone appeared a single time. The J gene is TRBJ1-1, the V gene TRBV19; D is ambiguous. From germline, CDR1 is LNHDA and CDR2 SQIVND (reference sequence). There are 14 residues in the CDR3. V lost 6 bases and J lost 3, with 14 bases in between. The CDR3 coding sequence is TGTGCCAGTAGGTTGGCCGGGGTGGACACTGAAGCTTTCTTT. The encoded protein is CASRLAGVDTEAFF.

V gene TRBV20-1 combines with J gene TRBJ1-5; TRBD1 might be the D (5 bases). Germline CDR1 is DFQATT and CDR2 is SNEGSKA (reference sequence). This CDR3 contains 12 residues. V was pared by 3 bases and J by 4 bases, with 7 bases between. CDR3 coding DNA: TGCAGTGCTAGTGGGGGAAATCAGCCCCAGCATTTT. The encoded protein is CSASGGNQPQHF.

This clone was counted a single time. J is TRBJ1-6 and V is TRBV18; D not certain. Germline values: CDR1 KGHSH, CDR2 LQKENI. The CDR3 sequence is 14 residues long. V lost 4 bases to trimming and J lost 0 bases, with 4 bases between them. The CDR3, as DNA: TGTGCCAGCTCACAGAGCTCCTATAATTCACCCCTCCACTTT. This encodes CASSQSSYNSPLHF. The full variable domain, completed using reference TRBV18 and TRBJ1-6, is NAGVMQNPRHLVRRRGQEARLRCSPMKGHSHVYWYRQLPEEGLKFMVYLQKENIIDESGMPKERFSAEFPKEGPSILRIQQVVRGDSAAYFCASSQSSYNSPLHFGNGTRLTVT.

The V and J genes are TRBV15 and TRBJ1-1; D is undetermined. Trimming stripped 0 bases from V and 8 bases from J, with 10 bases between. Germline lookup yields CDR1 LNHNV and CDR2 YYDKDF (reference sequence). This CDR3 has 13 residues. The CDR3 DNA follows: TGTGCCACCAGCAGAGATGGGCCAGTAGAAGCTTTCTTT. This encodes CATSRDGPVEAFF.

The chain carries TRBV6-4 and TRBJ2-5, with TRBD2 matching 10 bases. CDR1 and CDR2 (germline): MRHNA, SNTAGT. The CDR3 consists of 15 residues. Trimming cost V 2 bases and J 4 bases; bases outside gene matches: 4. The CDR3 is CASSDATSGVETQYF. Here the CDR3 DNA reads TGTGCCAGCAGTGACGCCACTAGCGGGGTAGAGACCCAGTACTTC.

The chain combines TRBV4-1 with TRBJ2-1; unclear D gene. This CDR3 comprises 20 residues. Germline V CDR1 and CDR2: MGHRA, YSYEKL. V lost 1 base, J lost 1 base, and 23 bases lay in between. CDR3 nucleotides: TGCGCCAGCAGCCAAGCCCCTAGACCGGATCTCCTTAGGTCCTACAATGAGCAGTTCTTC. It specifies CASSQAPRPDLLRSYNEQFF.

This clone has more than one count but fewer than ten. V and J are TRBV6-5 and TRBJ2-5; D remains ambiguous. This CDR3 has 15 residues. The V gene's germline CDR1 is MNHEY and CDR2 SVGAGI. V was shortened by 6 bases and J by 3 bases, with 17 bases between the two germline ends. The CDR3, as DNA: TGTGCCAGCAGAGACCTTGGGTCCCATAAAGAGACCCAGTACTTC. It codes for CASRDLGSHKETQYF.

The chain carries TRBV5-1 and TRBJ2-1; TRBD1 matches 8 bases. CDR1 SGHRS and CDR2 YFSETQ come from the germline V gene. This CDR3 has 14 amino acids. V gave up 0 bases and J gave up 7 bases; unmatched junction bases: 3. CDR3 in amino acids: CASSLERTGNEQFF. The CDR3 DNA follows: TGCGCCAGCAGCTTGGAGAGGACAGGGAATGAGCAGTTCTTC.

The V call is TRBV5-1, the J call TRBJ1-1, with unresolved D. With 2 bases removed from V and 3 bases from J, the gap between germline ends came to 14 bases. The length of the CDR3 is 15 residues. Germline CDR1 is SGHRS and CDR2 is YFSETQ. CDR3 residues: CASSLFAAGDTEAFF. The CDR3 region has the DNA TGCGCCAGCAGCTTATTTGCGGCGGGCGACACTGAAGCTTTCTTT.

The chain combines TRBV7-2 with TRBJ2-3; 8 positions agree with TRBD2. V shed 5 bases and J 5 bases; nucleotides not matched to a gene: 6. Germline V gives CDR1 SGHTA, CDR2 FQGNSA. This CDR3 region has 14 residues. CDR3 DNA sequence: TGTGCCAGCAGCCGGGGGGGTCCACTAGATACGCAGTATTTT. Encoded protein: CASSRGGPLDTQYF.

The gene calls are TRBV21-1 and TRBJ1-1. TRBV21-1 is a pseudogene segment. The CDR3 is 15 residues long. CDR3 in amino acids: CASSKAPGTNTEAFF. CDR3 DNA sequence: TGTGCCAGCAGCAAAGCCCCAGGGACGAACACTGAAGCTTTCTTT.

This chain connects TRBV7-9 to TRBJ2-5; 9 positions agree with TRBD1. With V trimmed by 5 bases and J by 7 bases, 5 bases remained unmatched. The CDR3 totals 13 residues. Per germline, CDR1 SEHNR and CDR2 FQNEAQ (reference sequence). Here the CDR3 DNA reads TGTGCCAGCAGCCCGGGACAGGGCGGGACCCAGTACTTC. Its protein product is CASSPGQGGTQYF.

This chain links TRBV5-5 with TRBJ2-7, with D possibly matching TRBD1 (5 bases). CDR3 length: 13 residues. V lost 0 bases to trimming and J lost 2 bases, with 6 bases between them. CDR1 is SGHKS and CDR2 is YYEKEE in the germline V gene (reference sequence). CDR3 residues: CASSLVGPYEQYV. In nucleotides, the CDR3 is TGTGCCAGCAGCTTGGTGGGGCCCTACGAGCAGTACGTC.

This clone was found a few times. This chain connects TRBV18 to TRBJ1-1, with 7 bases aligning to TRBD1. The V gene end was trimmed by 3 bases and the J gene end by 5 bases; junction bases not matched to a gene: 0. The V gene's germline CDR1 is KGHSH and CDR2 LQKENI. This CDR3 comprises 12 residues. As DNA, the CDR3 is TGTGCCAGCTCACCGACAGGGACTGAAGCTTTCTTT. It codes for CASSPTGTEAFF.

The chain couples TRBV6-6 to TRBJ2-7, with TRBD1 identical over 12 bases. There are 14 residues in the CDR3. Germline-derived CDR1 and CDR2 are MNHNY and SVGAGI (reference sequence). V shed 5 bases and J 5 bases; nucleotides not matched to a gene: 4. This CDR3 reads CASSQGQGADEQYV. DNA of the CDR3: TGTGCCAGCAGTCAGGGACAGGGGGCAGACGAGCAGTACGTC.

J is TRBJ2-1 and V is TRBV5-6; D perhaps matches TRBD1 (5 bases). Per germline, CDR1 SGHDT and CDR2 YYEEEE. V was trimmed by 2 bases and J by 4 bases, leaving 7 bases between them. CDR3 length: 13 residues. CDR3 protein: CASSFQGYNEQFF. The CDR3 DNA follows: TGTGCCAGCAGCTTTCAGGGATACAATGAGCAGTTCTTC.

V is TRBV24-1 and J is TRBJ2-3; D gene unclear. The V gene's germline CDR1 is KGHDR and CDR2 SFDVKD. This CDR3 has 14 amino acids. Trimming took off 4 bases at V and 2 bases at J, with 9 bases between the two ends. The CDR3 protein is CATSEPTATDTQYF. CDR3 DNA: TGTGCCACCAGTGAACCGACCGCCACAGATACGCAGTATTTT.

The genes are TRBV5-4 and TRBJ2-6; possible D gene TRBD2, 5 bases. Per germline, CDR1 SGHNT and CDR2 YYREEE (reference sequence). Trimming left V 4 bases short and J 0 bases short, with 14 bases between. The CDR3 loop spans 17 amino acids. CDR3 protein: CASSPYIGNSGANVLTF. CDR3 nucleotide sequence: TGTGCCAGCAGCCCCTATATCGGGAACTCTGGGGCCAACGTCCTGACTTTC.

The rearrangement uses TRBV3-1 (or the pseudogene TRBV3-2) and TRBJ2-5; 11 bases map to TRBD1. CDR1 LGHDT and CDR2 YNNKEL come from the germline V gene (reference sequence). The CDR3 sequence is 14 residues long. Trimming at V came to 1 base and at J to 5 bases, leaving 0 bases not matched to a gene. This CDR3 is CASSQGTGGETQYF. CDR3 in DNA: TGTGCCAGCAGCCAAGGGACAGGGGGCGAGACCCAGTACTTC.

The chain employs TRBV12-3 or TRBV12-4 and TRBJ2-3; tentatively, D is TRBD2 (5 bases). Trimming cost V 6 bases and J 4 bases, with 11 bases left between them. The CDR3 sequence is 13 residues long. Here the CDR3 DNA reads TGTGCCAGCAGACCGGGGTGGGCAGATACGCAGTATTTT. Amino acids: CASRPGWADTQYF.

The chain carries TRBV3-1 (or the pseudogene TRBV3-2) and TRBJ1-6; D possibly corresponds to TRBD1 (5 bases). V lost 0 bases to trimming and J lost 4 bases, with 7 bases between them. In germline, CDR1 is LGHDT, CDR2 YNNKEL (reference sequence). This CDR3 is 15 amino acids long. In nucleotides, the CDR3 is TGTGCCAGCAGCCAAGAGGGGCGATATAATTCACCCCTCCACTTT. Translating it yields CASSQEGRYNSPLHF.